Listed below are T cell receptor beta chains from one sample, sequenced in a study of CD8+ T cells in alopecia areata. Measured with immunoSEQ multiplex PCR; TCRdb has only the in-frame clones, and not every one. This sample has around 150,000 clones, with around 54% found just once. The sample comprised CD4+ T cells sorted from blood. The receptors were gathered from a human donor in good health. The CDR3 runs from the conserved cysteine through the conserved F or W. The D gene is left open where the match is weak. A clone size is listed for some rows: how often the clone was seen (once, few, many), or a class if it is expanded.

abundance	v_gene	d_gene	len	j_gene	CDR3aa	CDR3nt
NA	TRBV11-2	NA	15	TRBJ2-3	CASSTPGSGADTQYF	TGTGCCAGCAGTACTCCGGGATCGGGCGCAGATACGCAGTATTTT
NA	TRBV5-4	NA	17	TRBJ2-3	CASSPPQGEFGADTQYF	TGTGCCAGCAGCCCTCCTCAGGGTGAGTTTGGTGCAGATACGCAGTATTTT
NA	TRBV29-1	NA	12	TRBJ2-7	CSVGISSYEQYF	TGCAGCGTTGGAATAAGTTCCTACGAGCAGTACTTC
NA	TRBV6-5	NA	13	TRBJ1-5	CASQPGRGQPQHF	TGTGCCTCCCAACCGGGGAGGGGTCAGCCCCAGCATTTT
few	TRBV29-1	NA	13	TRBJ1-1	CSGGNTWDTEAFF	TGCAGCGGAGGAAACACCTGGGACACTGAAGCTTTCTTT
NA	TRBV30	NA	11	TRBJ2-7	CAWRGGSEQYF	TGTGCCTGGAGAGGTGGATCCGAGCAGTACTTC
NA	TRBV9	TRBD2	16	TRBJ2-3	CASSYRTSGSTDTQYF	TGTGCCAGCAGTTATAGGACTAGCGGTAGCACAGATACGCAGTATTTT
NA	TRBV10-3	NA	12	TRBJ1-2	CAISASEDGYTF	TGTGCCATCAGTGCTTCTGAGGATGGCTACACCTTC
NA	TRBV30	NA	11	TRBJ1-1	CAWSGYSEAFF	TGTGCCTGGAGTGGCTACAGTGAAGCTTTCTTT
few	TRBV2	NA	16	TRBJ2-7	CASSDPSARGTYEQYF	TGTGCCAGCAGTGACCCTTCCGCAAGGGGAACCTACGAGCAGTACTTC
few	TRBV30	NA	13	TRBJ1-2	CAWAPRGRLGYTF	TGTGCCTGGGCCCCTAGGGGCAGGCTCGGCTACACCTTC
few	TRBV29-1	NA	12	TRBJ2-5	CSARRGAETQYF	TGCAGCGCCCGCAGGGGGGCAGAGACCCAGTACTTC
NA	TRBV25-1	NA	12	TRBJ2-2	CASRRGYGELFF	TGTGCCAGCAGAAGGGGATACGGGGAGCTGTTTTTT
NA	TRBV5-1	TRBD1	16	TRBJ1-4	CASSPGTATTNEKLFF	TGCGCCAGCAGTCCTGGGACAGCGACAACTAATGAAAAACTGTTTTTT
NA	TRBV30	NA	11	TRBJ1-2	CAWNMVYGYTF	TGTGCCTGGAACATGGTTTATGGCTACACCTTC
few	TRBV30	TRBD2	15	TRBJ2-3	CAWSLASGSTDTQYF	TGTGCCTGGAGTTTGGCTAGCGGGAGCACAGATACGCAGTATTTT
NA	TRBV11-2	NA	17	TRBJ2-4	CASSAREGALAKNIQYF	TGTGCCAGCAGCGCCCGGGAGGGGGCTCTAGCCAAAAACATTCAGTACTTC
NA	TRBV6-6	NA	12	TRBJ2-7	CASTRRGGEQYF	TGTGCCAGCACCCGAAGGGGCGGCGAGCAGTACTTC
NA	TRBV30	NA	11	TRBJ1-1	CAWRWRSEAFF	TGTGCCTGGAGGTGGAGAAGTGAAGCTTTCTTT
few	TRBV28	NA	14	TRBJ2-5	CASSTWGGQETQYF	TGTGCCAGCAGTACTTGGGGAGGCCAAGAGACCCAGTACTTC
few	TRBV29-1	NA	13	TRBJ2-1	CSVGEPSYNEQFF	TGCAGCGTTGGTGAGCCCTCCTACAATGAGCAGTTCTTC
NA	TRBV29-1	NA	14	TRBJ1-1	CSVEVPSMSTEAFF	TGCAGCGTTGAAGTTCCGTCGATGAGCACTGAAGCTTTCTTT
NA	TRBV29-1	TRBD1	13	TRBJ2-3	CSVEGTGEYTQYF	TGCAGCGTTGAGGGGACAGGGGAATATACGCAGTATTTT
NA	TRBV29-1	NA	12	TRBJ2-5	CSVVGGTETQYF	TGCAGCGTTGTAGGGGGGACAGAGACCCAGTACTTC